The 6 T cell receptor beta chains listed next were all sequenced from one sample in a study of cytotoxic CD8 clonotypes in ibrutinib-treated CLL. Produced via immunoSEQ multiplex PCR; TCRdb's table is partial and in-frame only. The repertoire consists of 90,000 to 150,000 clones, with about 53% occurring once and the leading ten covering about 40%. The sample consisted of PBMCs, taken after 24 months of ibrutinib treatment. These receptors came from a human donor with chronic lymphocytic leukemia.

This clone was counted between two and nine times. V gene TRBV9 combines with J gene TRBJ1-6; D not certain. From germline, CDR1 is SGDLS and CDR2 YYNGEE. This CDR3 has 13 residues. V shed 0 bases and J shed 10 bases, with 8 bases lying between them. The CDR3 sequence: CASSVGLLSPLHF. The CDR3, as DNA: TGTGCCAGCAGCGTAGGCTTGTTATCACCCCTCCACTTT.

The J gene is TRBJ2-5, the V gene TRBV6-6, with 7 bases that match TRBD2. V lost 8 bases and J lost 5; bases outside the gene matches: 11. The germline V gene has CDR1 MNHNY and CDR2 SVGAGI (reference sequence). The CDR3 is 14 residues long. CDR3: CASGGTTGRETQYF. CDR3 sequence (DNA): TGTGCCAGCGGTGGGACTACCGGCCGGGAGACCCAGTACTTC.

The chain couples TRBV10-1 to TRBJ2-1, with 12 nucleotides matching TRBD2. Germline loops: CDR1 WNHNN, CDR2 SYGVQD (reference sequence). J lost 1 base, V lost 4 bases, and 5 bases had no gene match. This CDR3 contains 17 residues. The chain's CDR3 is CASSALAGGPSYNEQFF. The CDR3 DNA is TGCGCCAGCAGTGCACTAGCGGGGGGTCCATCCTACAATGAGCAGTTCTTC.

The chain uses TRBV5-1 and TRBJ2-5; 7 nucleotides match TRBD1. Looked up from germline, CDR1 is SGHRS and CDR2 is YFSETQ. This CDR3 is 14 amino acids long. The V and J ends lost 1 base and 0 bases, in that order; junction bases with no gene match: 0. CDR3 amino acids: CASSLTGDQETQYF. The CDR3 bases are TGCGCCAGCAGCTTGACAGGGGACCAAGAGACCCAGTACTTC.

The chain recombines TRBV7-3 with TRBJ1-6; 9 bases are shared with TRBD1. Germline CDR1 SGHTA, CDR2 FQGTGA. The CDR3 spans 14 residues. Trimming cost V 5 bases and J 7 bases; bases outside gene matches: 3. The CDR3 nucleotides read TGTGCCAGCAGCCCGACAGGGGGGAATTCACCCCTCCACTTT. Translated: CASSPTGGNSPLHF.

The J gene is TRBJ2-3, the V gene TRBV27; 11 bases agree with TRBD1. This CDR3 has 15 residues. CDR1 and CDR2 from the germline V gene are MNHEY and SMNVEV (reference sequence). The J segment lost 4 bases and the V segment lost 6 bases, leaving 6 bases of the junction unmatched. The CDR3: CASSKDRGRSDTQYF. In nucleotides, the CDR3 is TGTGCCAGCAGCAAGGACAGGGGGCGATCAGATACGCAGTATTTT.